These T cell receptor beta chains were read from a single sample in a study of identical twins. TCRdb used MiXCR to reprocess the 5' RACE reads, holding one entry per CDR3 protein. The sample lists some 900,000 distinct CDR3 sequences, 12% occurring once. The sample also formed part of further work on yellow fever vaccine responses in identical twins.

Sequencing was performed on PBMCs. These receptors all come from a woman between 18 and 30 years old in good health. The CDR3 runs from the conserved cysteine through the conserved F or W. Each record gives: J gene, V gene, clone size, D gene, CDR3 DNA, CDR3 protein. The D gene is left open where the match is weak. The size field is filled for only some rows; it gives once, few, many or a size class.

J: TRBJ2-2
V: TRBV6-1
size: few
D: TRBD2
DNA: TGTGCCAGCAGGCCCGAAGCGGGAGTTAACACCGGGGAGCTGTTTTTT
CDR3: CASRPEAGVNTGELFF

J: TRBJ2-7
V: TRBV28
size: NA
D: NA
DNA: TGTGCCAGTAAGGACCGCTACGAGCAGTACTTC
CDR3: CASKDRYEQYF

J: TRBJ2-7
V: TRBV28
size: many
D: NA
DNA: TGTGCCAGCACCATGGGGGGGACAGGCCCATACGAGCAGTACTTC
CDR3: CASTMGGTGPYEQYF

J: TRBJ2-1
V: TRBV7-9
size: NA
D: NA
DNA: TGTGCCAGCAGCTTGAAATACGTACTAGCCGTGGTGGGTGAGCAGTTCTTC
CDR3: CASSLKYVLAVVGEQFF

J: TRBJ2-5
V: TRBV5-6
size: few
D: NA
DNA: TGTGCCAGCAGCGGCCGGGACCAAGAATACCAAGAGACCCAGTACTTC
CDR3: CASSGRDQEYQETQYF

J: TRBJ2-4
V: TRBV5-1
size: few
D: NA
DNA: TGCGCCAGCAGCTTGAACGACATTCAGTACTTC
CDR3: CASSLNDIQYF

J: TRBJ2-5
V: TRBV5-4
size: NA
D: NA
DNA: TGTGCCAGCAGCTTCAAGCCCGCTGGGGCAGAGACCCAGTACTTC
CDR3: CASSFKPAGAETQYF

J: TRBJ1-1
V: TRBV12-3/TRBV12-4
size: many
D: NA
DNA: TGTGCCACCTCCGGTGTTAATCAGAAGAACACTGAAGCTTTCTTT
CDR3: CATSGVNQKNTEAFF

J: TRBJ2-1
V: TRBV4-1
size: NA
D: NA
DNA: TGCGCCAGCAGTCTTATTCTGAGGGGGGCCTACAATGAGCAGTTCTTC
CDR3: CASSLILRGAYNEQFF

J: TRBJ1-1
V: TRBV12-3/TRBV12-4
size: many
D: NA
DNA: TGTGCCATTGGAGTGAACACTGAAGCTTTCTTT
CDR3: CAIGVNTEAFF

J: TRBJ2-7
V: TRBV20-1
size: NA
D: NA
DNA: TGCAGTGCTAGAGACCGGATTGTCTACGAGCAGTACTTC
CDR3: CSARDRIVYEQYF

J: TRBJ1-1
V: TRBV6-1
size: few
D: NA
DNA: TGTGCCAGCGGAAGAGAGGGGGGACGTGGCACTGAAGCTTTCTTT
CDR3: CASGREGGRGTEAFF

J: TRBJ1-6
V: TRBV9
size: NA
D: NA
DNA: TGTGCCAGCAATTCAGGGTCGGGAAATTCACCCCTCCACTTT
CDR3: CASNSGSGNSPLHF

J: TRBJ1-1
V: TRBV7-9
size: few
D: TRBD1
DNA: TGTGCCAGCAGCTTAGTTGGGACAGCTGAAGCTTTCTTT
CDR3: CASSLVGTAEAFF

J: TRBJ1-1
V: TRBV24-1
size: NA
D: NA
DNA: TGTGCCACCAGTGATTCCACAGGGTACACTGAAGCTTTCTTT
CDR3: CATSDSTGYTEAFF

J: TRBJ2-1
V: TRBV11-2
size: NA
D: TRBD2
DNA: TGTGCCAGCAGCACCCGGACTAGCGGTAATCATGAGCAGTTCTTC
CDR3: CASSTRTSGNHEQFF

J: TRBJ2-2
V: TRBV4-2
size: NA
D: TRBD1
DNA: TGTGCCAGGGGCCTCGTGCGCGCCCGGGACAGGAGCACCGGGGAGCTGTTTTTT
CDR3: CARGLVRARDRSTGELFF

J: TRBJ2-7
V: TRBV28
size: NA
D: NA
DNA: TGTGCCAGCAGTTTGGTACAGCCCTACGAGCAGTACTTC
CDR3: CASSLVQPYEQYF

J: TRBJ2-5
V: TRBV20-1
size: many
D: NA
DNA: TGCAGTGCTATGGTCGGTTTCCAAGAGACCCAGTACTTC
CDR3: CSAMVGFQETQYF

J: TRBJ2-1
V: TRBV7-9
size: NA
D: NA
DNA: TGTGCCAGCAGCCCGAGCGGGACAGAATTCTACAATGAGCAGTTCTTC
CDR3: CASSPSGTEFYNEQFF

J: TRBJ1-5
V: TRBV7-8
size: NA
D: NA
DNA: TGTGCCAGCAGCTTAAGAATTTGGGAGGATAGCAATCAGCCCCAGCATTTT
CDR3: CASSLRIWEDSNQPQHF

J: TRBJ2-1
V: TRBV7-8
size: few
D: NA
DNA: TGTGCCAGCAGCTTAGCGGGGGCCGACCTGGAGCAGTTCTTC
CDR3: CASSLAGADLEQFF

J: TRBJ2-3
V: TRBV7-8
size: NA
D: NA
DNA: TGTGCCAGCAGAACCCTATGGTCCACTAGCACAGATACGCAGTATTTT
CDR3: CASRTLWSTSTDTQYF

J: TRBJ2-3
V: TRBV7-9
size: NA
D: TRBD2
DNA: TGTGCCAGCAGCTTAGCTCCAGCGGGGAGTCGCACAGATACGCAGTATTTT
CDR3: CASSLAPAGSRTDTQYF

J: TRBJ2-3
V: TRBV20-1
size: few
D: NA
DNA: TGCAGTGCCCCCACCTCTAGGACCACAGATACGCAGTATTTT
CDR3: CSAPTSRTTDTQYF

J: TRBJ1-4
V: TRBV4-2
size: few
D: TRBD1
DNA: TGTGCCAGCAGCCTCGAGGGGGCGGATGAAAAACTGTTTTTT
CDR3: CASSLEGADEKLFF

J: TRBJ2-3
V: TRBV12-3/TRBV12-4
size: many
D: NA
DNA: TGTGCCAGCAGTTCTACTCATGGCACAGATACGCAGTATTTT
CDR3: CASSSTHGTDTQYF

J: TRBJ2-1
V: TRBV29-1
size: NA
D: TRBD1
DNA: TGCAGCGCGGGGGACAGGAATGAGCAGTTCTTC
CDR3: CSAGDRNEQFF

J: TRBJ1-5
V: TRBV24-1
size: NA
D: NA
DNA: TGTGCCACCAGTGACGAGAGTGAAGGCAATCAGCCCCAGCATTTT
CDR3: CATSDESEGNQPQHF

J: TRBJ2-5
V: TRBV28
size: NA
D: NA
DNA: TGTGCCAGCAGTTTAGACCGGGCTCCCCAAGAGACCCAGTACTTC
CDR3: CASSLDRAPQETQYF

J: TRBJ1-2
V: TRBV25-1
size: NA
D: TRBD1
DNA: TGTGCCAGCAGTGCGAGACAGGGAAGGTTCTATGGCTACACCTTC
CDR3: CASSARQGRFYGYTF

J: TRBJ2-3
V: TRBV2
size: many
D: NA
DNA: TGTGCCAGCGGGCGGGACACAGATACGCAGTATTTT
CDR3: CASGRDTDTQYF

J: TRBJ1-1
V: TRBV20-1
size: NA
D: TRBD1
DNA: TGCAGTGCTAGTCAGGGGGACACTGAAGCTTTCTTT
CDR3: CSASQGDTEAFF

J: TRBJ1-5
V: TRBV6-1
size: NA
D: TRBD1
DNA: TGTGCCAGCAGTCCAAAGGACAGGGGGCCGAATCAGCCCCAGCATTTT
CDR3: CASSPKDRGPNQPQHF

J: TRBJ2-3
V: TRBV28
size: NA
D: NA
DNA: TGTGCCAGCAGTTTTAGGCTAGTGGGAGATACGCAGTATTTT
CDR3: CASSFRLVGDTQYF

J: TRBJ2-5
V: TRBV6-5
size: NA
D: TRBD1
DNA: TGTGCCAGCAGTCCTCGAACAGGACAGGGGGCTGGAGAGACCCAGTACTTC
CDR3: CASSPRTGQGAGETQYF

J: TRBJ2-7
V: TRBV6-1
size: few
D: TRBD1
DNA: TGTGCCAGCAGCAAAGCCACCGGGACAGGGGGCTACGAGCAGTACTTC
CDR3: CASSKATGTGGYEQYF

J: TRBJ1-2
V: TRBV5-6
size: NA
D: NA
DNA: TGTGCCAGCAGCTTGGAGGTTTTTGGTGGCTACACCTTC
CDR3: CASSLEVFGGYTF

J: TRBJ2-1
V: TRBV7-2
size: NA
D: TRBD2
DNA: TGTGCCAGCAGCTTAGCCGGGACTAGCTTTCCCCATGAGCAGTTCTTC
CDR3: CASSLAGTSFPHEQFF

J: TRBJ2-1
V: TRBV5-6
size: few
D: TRBD2
DNA: TGTGCCAGCAGCTGGGGGGGGAGGTCCTACAATGAGCAGTTCTTC
CDR3: CASSWGGRSYNEQFF

J: TRBJ2-1
V: TRBV5-1
size: many
D: TRBD1
DNA: TGCGCCAGCAGTACTACCGGGACAGGATACAATGAGCAGTTCTTC
CDR3: CASSTTGTGYNEQFF

J: TRBJ2-7
V: TRBV5-6
size: many
D: NA
DNA: TGTGCCAGCAGCTTAAGGTTGACAGCAGCCTACGAGCAGTACTTC
CDR3: CASSLRLTAAYEQYF

J: TRBJ1-2
V: TRBV23-1
size: NA
D: TRBD1
DNA: TGCGCCAGCAGTCAATCGGGGAGGGTCAGGGGGAACTATGGCTACACCTTC
CDR3: CASSQSGRVRGNYGYTF

J: TRBJ1-2
V: TRBV7-9
size: NA
D: NA
DNA: TGTGCCAGCACCCAGGGAACAGGGATTAACTATGGCTACACCTTC
CDR3: CASTQGTGINYGYTF

J: TRBJ2-1
V: TRBV20-1
size: NA
D: TRBD2
DNA: TGCAGTGCTGAAACCGGGACTAGCTTCTTGGATGAGCAGTTCTTC
CDR3: CSAETGTSFLDEQFF

J: TRBJ2-1
V: TRBV7-6
size: NA
D: NA
DNA: TGTGCCAGCAGCTTAGGGGGGGTGATCAATGAGCAGTTCTTC
CDR3: CASSLGGVINEQFF

J: TRBJ2-3
V: TRBV5-1
size: many
D: NA
DNA: TGCGCCAGCAGCTTCTCGGGAGCAACGGATACGCAGTATTTT
CDR3: CASSFSGATDTQYF